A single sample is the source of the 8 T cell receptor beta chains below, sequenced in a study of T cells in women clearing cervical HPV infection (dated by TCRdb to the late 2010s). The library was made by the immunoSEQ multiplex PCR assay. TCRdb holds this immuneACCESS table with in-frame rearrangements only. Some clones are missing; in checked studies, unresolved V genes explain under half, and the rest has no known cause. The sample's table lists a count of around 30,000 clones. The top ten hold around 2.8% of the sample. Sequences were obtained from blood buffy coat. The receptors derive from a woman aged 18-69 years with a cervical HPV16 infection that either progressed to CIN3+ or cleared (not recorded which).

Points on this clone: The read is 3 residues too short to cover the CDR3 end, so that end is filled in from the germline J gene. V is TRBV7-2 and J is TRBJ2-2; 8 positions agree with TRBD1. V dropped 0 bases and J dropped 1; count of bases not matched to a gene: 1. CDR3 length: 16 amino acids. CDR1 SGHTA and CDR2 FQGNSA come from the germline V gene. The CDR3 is CASSLAGTGNTGELFF. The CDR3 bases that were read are TGTGCCAGCAGCTTAGCCGGGACAGGGAACACCGGGGAG.

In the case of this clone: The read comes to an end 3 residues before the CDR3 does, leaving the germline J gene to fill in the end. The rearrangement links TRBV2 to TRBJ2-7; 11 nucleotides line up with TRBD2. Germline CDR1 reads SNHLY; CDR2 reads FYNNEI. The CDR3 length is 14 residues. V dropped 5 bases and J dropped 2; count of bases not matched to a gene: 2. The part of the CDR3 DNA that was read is TGTGCCAGCAGTAGGACTAGCGGGCCCTACGAG. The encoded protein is CASSRTSGPYE. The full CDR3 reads CASSRTSGPYEQYF.

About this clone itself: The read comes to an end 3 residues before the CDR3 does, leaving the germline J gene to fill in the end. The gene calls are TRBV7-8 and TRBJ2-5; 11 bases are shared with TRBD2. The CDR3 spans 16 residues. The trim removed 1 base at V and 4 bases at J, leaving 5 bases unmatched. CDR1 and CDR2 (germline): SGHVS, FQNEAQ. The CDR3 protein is CASSLEVAGGLETQYF. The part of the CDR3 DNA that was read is TGTGCCAGCAGCTTAGAGGTAGCGGGGGGGCTAGAGACC.

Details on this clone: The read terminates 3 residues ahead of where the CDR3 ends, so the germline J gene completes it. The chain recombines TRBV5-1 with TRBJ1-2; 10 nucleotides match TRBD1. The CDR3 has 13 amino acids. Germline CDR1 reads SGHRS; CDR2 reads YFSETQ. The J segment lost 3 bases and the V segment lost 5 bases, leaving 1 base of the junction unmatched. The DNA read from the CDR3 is TGCGCCAGCAGGGGACAGGGGCACTATGGC. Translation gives CASRGQGHYG. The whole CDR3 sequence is CASRGQGHYGYTF.

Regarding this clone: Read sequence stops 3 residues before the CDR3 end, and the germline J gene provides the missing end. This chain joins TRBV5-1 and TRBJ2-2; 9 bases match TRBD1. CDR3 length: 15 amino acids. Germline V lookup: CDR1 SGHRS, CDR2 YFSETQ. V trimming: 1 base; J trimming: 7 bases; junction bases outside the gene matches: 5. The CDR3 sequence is CASSLTGQGGGELFF. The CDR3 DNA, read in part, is TGCGCCAGCAGCTTGACGGGACAGGGAGGCGGGGAG. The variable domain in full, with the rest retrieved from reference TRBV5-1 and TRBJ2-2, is KAGVTQTPRYLIKTRGQQVTLSCSPISGHRSVSWYQQTPGQGLQFLFEYFSETQRNKGNFPGRFSGRQFSNSRSEMNVSTLELGDSALYLCASSLTGQGGGELFFGEGSRLTVL.

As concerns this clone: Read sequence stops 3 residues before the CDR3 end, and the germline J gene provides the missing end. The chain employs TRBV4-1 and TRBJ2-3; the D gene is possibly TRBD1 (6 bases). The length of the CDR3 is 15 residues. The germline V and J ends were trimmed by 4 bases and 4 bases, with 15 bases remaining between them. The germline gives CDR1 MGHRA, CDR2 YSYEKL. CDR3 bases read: TGCGCCAGCAGCCTACAGGGAAGTCGGGCAGATACG. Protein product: CASSLQGSRADT. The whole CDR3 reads CASSLQGSRADTQYF.

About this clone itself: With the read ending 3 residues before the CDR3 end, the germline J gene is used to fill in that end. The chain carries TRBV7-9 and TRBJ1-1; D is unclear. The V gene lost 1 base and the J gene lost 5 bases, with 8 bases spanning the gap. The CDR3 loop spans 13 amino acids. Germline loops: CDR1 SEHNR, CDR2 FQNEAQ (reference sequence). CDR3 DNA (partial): TGTGCCAGCAGCTTAGGCAGGCGAACTGAA. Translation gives CASSLGRRTE. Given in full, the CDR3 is CASSLGRRTEAFF.

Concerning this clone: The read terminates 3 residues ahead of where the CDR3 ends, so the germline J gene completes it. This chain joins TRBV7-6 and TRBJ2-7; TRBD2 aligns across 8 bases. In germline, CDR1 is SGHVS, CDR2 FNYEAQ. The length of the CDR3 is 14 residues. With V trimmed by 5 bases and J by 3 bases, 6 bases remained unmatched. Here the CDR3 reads CASSPGGGNYEQYF. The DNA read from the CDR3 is TGTGCCAGCAGCCCCGGGGGGGGAAACTACGAG.